A selection of T cell receptor beta chains follows, all from one sample in a study of T cells in localized non-small cell lung cancer. Only in-frame clones appear in the TCRdb table, and some are missing; sequencing was by immunoSEQ multiplex PCR. The data contain tens of thousands of clones, about four fifths of them singletons. The specimen comprised PBMCs, sampled before any cancer treatment. Source of these receptors: a woman aged 40 to 75 with stage II squamous cell lung carcinoma. The CDR3 runs from the conserved cysteine through the conserved F or W. D genes are given only for firm matches. Clone size is given for some rows only: seen once, a few or many times, or a class if the clone is expanded.

J | length | V | D | size | DNA | CDR3
TRBJ2-4 | 14 | TRBV27 | NA | NA | TGTGCCAGCAGTTTAGCTTGGGCCAAAAACATTCAGTACTTC | CASSLAWAKNIQYF
TRBJ2-2 | 17 | TRBV15 | TRBD2 | once | TGTGCCACCAGCAGTTCAGCGGGGGGGCAGGCCACCGGGGAGCTGTTTTTT | CATSSSAGGQATGELFF
TRBJ1-5 | 12 | TRBV7-9 | NA | few | TGTGCCAGCAGTTTCCGAGACCAGCCCCAGCATTTT | CASSFRDQPQHF
TRBJ2-7 | 17 | TRBV18 | TRBD2 | few | TGTGCCAGCACAACCCTAGCATCTAGCGGGAGTAGCAACGAGCAGTACTTC | CASTTLASSGSSNEQYF
TRBJ1-1 | 15 | TRBV5-4 | NA | NA | TGTGCCAGCAGCTTGGCAGCAGGGTGGAACACTGAAGCTTTCTTT | CASSLAAGWNTEAFF
TRBJ2-5 | 15 | TRBV9 | NA | NA | TGTGCCAGCAGCGTAGCTGGGAGTCTCCAAGAGACCCAGTACTTC | CASSVAGSLQETQYF
TRBJ1-5 | 14 | TRBV6-5 | NA | NA | TGTGCCAGCAGTTACGTTGCGGGTCATCAGCCCCAGCATTTT | CASSYVAGHQPQHF
TRBJ2-7 | 14 | TRBV29-1 | TRBD2 | NA | TGCAGCGTGGGCGCCCTAGCGGGATCTTACGAGCAGTACTTC | CSVGALAGSYEQYF
TRBJ2-7 | 14 | TRBV27 | TRBD2 | NA | TGTGCCAGCGGAGGCGGCGGGAGTCTGTTCGGGCAGTACTTC | CASGGGGSLFGQYF
TRBJ1-4 | 14 | TRBV7-9 | NA | NA | TGTGCCAGCACTCCCCCGGGGGCTGGGGAAAAACTGTTTTTT | CASTPPGAGEKLFF
TRBJ2-1 | 13 | TRBV10-1 | NA | NA | TGCGCCAGCAGTGCTTCGGGGGTAGATGAGCAGTTCTTC | CASSASGVDEQFF
TRBJ1-2 | 13 | TRBV2 | NA | NA | TGTGCCAGCAGCTCGGGGCAGAACTATGGCTACACCTTC | CASSSGQNYGYTF
TRBJ2-3 | 11 | TRBV20-1 | NA | NA | TGCAGTGCTACCACTTCCGGTACGCAGTATTTT | CSATTSGTQYF
TRBJ2-2 | 15 | TRBV2 | NA | NA | TGTGCCAGCAGTGGGTATGGGCCGAACACCGGGGAGCTGTTTTTT | CASSGYGPNTGELFF
TRBJ1-2 | 13 | TRBV29-1 | NA | NA | TGCAGCGCCTACGGCGGATCTAACTATGGCTACACCTTC | CSAYGGSNYGYTF
TRBJ2-5 | 13 | TRBV27 | NA | NA | TGTGCCAGCAGTTTGGCGTATAGTGAGACCCAGTACTTC | CASSLAYSETQYF
TRBJ2-7 | 11 | TRBV6-6 | TRBD1 | NA | TGTGCCAGCAGCAGGGGGAACGAGCAGTACTTC | CASSRGNEQYF
TRBJ2-1 | 17 | TRBV7-2 | TRBD2 | once | TGTGCCAGCAGCGCCCCCGGGACTAGCGGGGGGGCTCATGAGCAGTTCTTC | CASSAPGTSGGAHEQFF
TRBJ2-5 | 17 | TRBV7-9 | TRBD2 | NA | TGTGCCAGCAGCTTGGGGACTAGCGGGGGACTCCAAGAGACCCAGTACTTC | CASSLGTSGGLQETQYF
TRBJ2-1 | 17 | TRBV7-3 | TRBD1 | once | TGTGCCAGCAGCTCCACCGCGGACAGGGCGTGGGGAAATGAGCAGTTCTTC | CASSSTADRAWGNEQFF
TRBJ2-7 | 11 | TRBV28 | NA | NA | TGTGCCAGCAGTCGTAGATATGAGCAGTACTTC | CASSRRYEQYF
TRBJ1-5 | 14 | TRBV2 | TRBD1 | NA | TGTGCCAGCAGTGAGACAGGGGAGAATCAGCCCCAGCATTTT | CASSETGENQPQHF
TRBJ2-1 | 16 | TRBV5-4 | TRBD2 | NA | TGTGCCAGCAGCTTGGGGGCTAGCGGGGGTTTAAATGAGCAGTTCTTC | CASSLGASGGLNEQFF
TRBJ1-1 | 14 | TRBV15 | NA | few | TGTGCCACCAGCCGGGGGGGGGAGAACACTGAAGCTTTCTTT | CATSRGGENTEAFF
TRBJ1-4 | 15 | TRBV2 | NA | NA | TGTGCCAGCAGTGGAGGGGGGGCGCGGATTGAAAAACTGTTTTTT | CASSGGGARIEKLFF
TRBJ1-2 | 15 | TRBV28 | TRBD1 | NA | TGTGCCAGCAGTTTACCCGACAGGGAGGGTTATGGCTACACCTTC | CASSLPDREGYGYTF
TRBJ1-2 | 15 | TRBV29-1 | NA | NA | TGCAGCGCCCGAAGGGCTAACGGGGGTAACTATGGCTACACCTTC | CSARRANGGNYGYTF
TRBJ2-3 | 11 | TRBV7-9 | NA | NA | TGTGCCAGCGAGACCGGGGATACGCAGTATTTT | CASETGDTQYF
TRBJ2-7 | 16 | TRBV6-5 | TRBD1 | NA | TGTGCCAGCAGTTACCCCGGCGGACAGGCGAACTACGAGCAGTACTTC | CASSYPGGQANYEQYF
TRBJ2-1 | 12 | TRBV5-5 | NA | NA | TGTGCCAGCAGCTTAGGGGGTTATGAGCAGTTCTTC | CASSLGGYEQFF
TRBJ1-6 | 16 | TRBV18 | NA | few | TGTGCCAGCTCACCAAATGAGGGCTTCCGTAATTCACCCCTCCACTTT | CASSPNEGFRNSPLHF
TRBJ2-1 | 12 | TRBV7-3 | TRBD2 | NA | TGTGCCAGCAGCCCGGGGGGTTATGAGCAGTTCTTC | CASSPGGYEQFF
TRBJ1-5 | 14 | TRBV6-6 | TRBD1 | NA | TGTGCCAGCAGTCTGACAGGGAGTGGTCAGCCCCAGCATTTT | CASSLTGSGQPQHF
TRBJ1-3 | 15 | TRBV19 | NA | NA | TGTGCCAGCTCCCGGGACTGGAGCTCTGGAAACACCATATATTTT | CASSRDWSSGNTIYF
TRBJ1-1 | 11 | TRBV19 | NA | NA | TGTGCCAGTTGGCGAACAGGGAAGACTTTCTTT | CASWRTGKTFF
TRBJ1-6 | 13 | TRBV11-2 | NA | NA | TGTGCCAGCAGCTTAGAGGACAATTCACCCCTCCACTTT | CASSLEDNSPLHF
TRBJ1-2 | 14 | TRBV6-6 | NA | NA | TGTGCCAGCAGTTACTCGAATCTTGGGGTTGGCTACACCTTC | CASSYSNLGVGYTF
TRBJ1-3 | 15 | TRBV6-5 | TRBD1 | NA | TGTGCCAGCAGTCGAAAGACAGGGTCTGGAAACACCATATATTTT | CASSRKTGSGNTIYF
TRBJ1-4 | 15 | TRBV7-9 | NA | NA | TGTGCCAGCAGCTTGTATACAGCTAGCATGGAAAAACTGTTTTTT | CASSLYTASMEKLFF
TRBJ2-5 | 15 | TRBV5-1 | TRBD2 | NA | TGCGCCAGCAGCTTGGGGACTAGCGGGAGTGAGACCCAGTACTTC | CASSLGTSGSETQYF
TRBJ2-3 | 14 | TRBV29-1 | TRBD2 | NA | TGCAGCGTTCCCGGGACTAGGGGCACAGATACGCAGTATTTT | CSVPGTRGTDTQYF
TRBJ1-2 | 14 | TRBV6-6 | NA | NA | TGTGCCAGCAGTTACTGGGACTCGAGTTATGGCTACACCTTC | CASSYWDSSYGYTF
TRBJ2-1 | 16 | TRBV15 | TRBD2 | few | TGTGCCACCAGCGGGTCGACTAGCGGGGTTTACAATGAGCAGTTCTTC | CATSGSTSGVYNEQFF
TRBJ1-1 | 13 | TRBV5-1 | NA | once | TGCGCCAGCAGCTTGGATCAGGGGAGGGTAGCTTTCTTT | CASSLDQGRVAFF
TRBJ2-2 | 15 | TRBV5-6 | NA | NA | TGTGCCAGCAGCCCGCCGGGACTCTCCACCGGGGAGCTGTTTTTT | CASSPPGLSTGELFF
TRBJ2-1 | 14 | TRBV29-1 | NA | NA | TGCAGCGTAAACTTCGCAAGCTCCTACAATGAGCAGTTCTTC | CSVNFASSYNEQFF
TRBJ2-5 | 13 | TRBV10-3 | TRBD1 | NA | TGTGCCATCAGTGTCGGACAGGATGAGACCCAGTACTTC | CAISVGQDETQYF
TRBJ2-1 | 14 | TRBV2 | NA | NA | TGTGCCTGCCAACTCGGTCTGCAGTACAATGAGCAGTTCTTC | CACQLGLQYNEQFF
TRBJ2-1 | 16 | TRBV15 | TRBD2 | NA | TGTGCCACCAGCAGGGCCCCTGCGGGAGCGGGCAATGAGCAGTTCTTC | CATSRAPAGAGNEQFF
TRBJ1-4 | 14 | TRBV5-1 | NA | NA | TGCGCCAGCAGCTTGACATCTTTCGGTGAAAAACTGTTTTTT | CASSLTSFGEKLFF
TRBJ1-6 | 15 | TRBV15 | NA | NA | TGTGCCACCAGCAGAGATTCCTCCTATAATTCACCCCTCCACTTT | CATSRDSSYNSPLHF
TRBJ2-2 | 12 | TRBV10-2 | NA | NA | TGCGCCACGCAGGTGAACACCGGGGAGCTGTTTTTT | CATQVNTGELFF
TRBJ2-1 | 16 | TRBV27 | TRBD2 | once | TGTGCCAGCAGGGGTTTGGGGGGGATTCTCTACAATGAGCAGTTCTTC | CASRGLGGILYNEQFF
TRBJ1-1 | 15 | TRBV7-3 | NA | once | TGTGCCAGCAGCCCAGGACTGTCGGGTTACACTGAAGCTTTCTTT | CASSPGLSGYTEAFF
TRBJ1-1 | 15 | TRBV5-1 | NA | NA | TGCGCCAGCAGCTTGGGGCCCACAGTGAACACTGAAGCTTTCTTT | CASSLGPTVNTEAFF
TRBJ1-1 | 11 | TRBV18 | TRBD1 | NA | TGTGCCAGCTCGGGGGACAGCGAAGCTTTCTTT | CASSGDSEAFF
TRBJ2-1 | 11 | TRBV28 | NA | NA | TGTGCCAGCAGTCTGCAATCTAGGCAGTTCTTC | CASSLQSRQFF